This TCR beta chain was captured in a study of OX40 agonist ivuxolimab in advanced cancers. TCRdb's table, derived via immunoSEQ multiplex PCR, lists solely in-frame clones and lacks some. Of about 35,000 clones listed, about 92% are singletons. Notes on this clone: Its target is unknown.

Findings and limits, study-wide: Antigen specificity of clonally expanded peripheral T cells was not established.

This CDR3 spans 13 amino acids. Trimming left V 3 bases short and J 6 bases short, with 12 bases between. In germline, CDR1 is SGHAT, CDR2 FQNNGV. The receptor's source is an adult with an advanced solid tumor such as melanoma, head and neck, liver or kidney cancer. The chain is built from TRBV11-2 and TRBJ2-7; tentative D call: TRBD1 (5 bases). The sequenced sample was CD4+ or CD8+ T cells sorted from blood, obtained in a trial of the OX40 agonist ivuxolimab. CDR3 nucleotide sequence: TGTGCCAGCAGCTTGGCAGGGCCTCGCGAGCAGTACTTC. This codes for CASSLAGPREQYF.